A single T cell receptor beta chain is shown here with its context. Before being deemed recovered, Cohort 3 donors had two negative PCRs, clearance, or symptom resolution. Method: immunoSEQ multiplex PCR; TCRdb's copy keeps in-frame clones and lacks some. The sample shows 300,000 to 450,000 clones, around 87% of them seen only once. These data originate in a study of blood T cell repertoires in COVID-19. Overall study: Sources were T cells, B-cell-depleted T cells, or PBMCs; the material itself was cDNA or gDNA.

The CDR3 sequence is 17 residues long. Germline V gives CDR1 SGHDN, CDR2 FVKESK. Trimming stripped 0 bases from V and 3 bases from J, with 14 bases between. Sequenced input: PBMCs or T cells enriched from blood (not recorded which). The source is a man between 25 and 39 years old who had recovered from COVID-19. The rearrangement uses TRBV14 and TRBJ1-4; no reliable D call. Written as DNA, the CDR3 is TGTGCCAGCAGCCAAGATGAGGGCCCAAGGGCTAATGAAAAACTGTTTTTT. Translated: CASSQDEGPRANEKLFF.